The 2 T cell receptor beta chains below were found in one sample sequenced in a study of prognosis after radiotherapy for stage I lung cancer (dated by TCRdb to about 2021). TCRdb records Illumina HiSeq 3000 as the sequencer. The TCR beta CDR3 region was amplified from genomic DNA by two rounds of multiplex PCR. The first PCR round used primers specific to each TRBV and TRBJ gene, and the primer sequences were filed in Chinese patent CN105087789A. The public reads were run again by TCRdb, first through fastp at Q25 and then through MiXCR, and only productive beta chains were kept. CDR3 protein duplicates are merged, each entry listing the most common genes and DNA. This sample holds 45,000 to 70,000 distinct CDR3 sequences; about a quarter were observed only once. The ten largest clones represent 6% to 9% of the sample. The source was PBMCs, collected before or after stereotactic body radiation therapy (not recorded which). Receptors originate from a donor aged 50 or older with non-small cell lung cancer.

Details on this clonotype: Given a much more abundant clone one base away, this may be a read error. This chain joins TRBV5-4 and TRBJ2-1; 10 bases agree with TRBD2. The CDR3 loop spans 15 amino acids. Trimming cost V 3 bases and J 6 bases; bases outside gene matches: 6. The germline V gene has CDR1 SGHNT and CDR2 YYREEE (reference sequence). CDR3 nucleotide sequence: TGTGCCAGCAGCTCCTGGACTAGCGGCCCCAATGAGCAGTTCTTC. This translates into CASSSWTSGPNEQFF.

This clonotype was detected many times. This chain connects TRBV6-5 to TRBJ1-4; no reliable D call. Per germline, CDR1 MNHEY and CDR2 SVGAGI. The CDR3 is 15 amino acids. Trimming pared 6 bases from V and 0 bases from J, leaving 11 bases between. The CDR3 DNA reads as TGTGCCAGCAGGTACAACGGTGCAACTAATGAAAAACTGTTTTTT. This encodes CASRYNGATNEKLFF.